One and the same sample provided the 2 T cell receptor beta chains below, sequenced in a study of blood T cell repertoires in COVID-19 (dated by TCRdb to 2018 to 2021). Libraries were made using the immunoSEQ multiplex PCR assay. TCRdb took over this immuneACCESS table, retaining in-frame rearrangements with V and J assigned. Such tables are incomplete; in checked studies, under half of the missing clones stem from an unresolved V gene, and the remainder is unexplained. This sample is represented by a few hundred thousand clones; approximately 89% of them were singletons. In total, the top ten clones hold around 9% of the sample. Sequences were obtained from PBMCs or T cells enriched from blood (not recorded which). The receptors stem from a woman aged 30 to 39 who had recovered from COVID-19.

The chain recombines TRBV30 with TRBJ1-2, with D perhaps matching TRBD1 (6 bases). V gave up 4 bases and J gave up 7 bases, with 16 bases separating them. Germline assignment: CDR1 GTSNPN and CDR2 SVGIG (reference sequence). This CDR3 is 13 amino acids long. CDR3 loop: CAWNNRDIGGYTF. Written as DNA, the CDR3 is TGTGCCTGGAATAATCGGGACATAGGTGGCTACACCTTC. The variable domain in full, completed from reference TRBV30 and TRBJ1-2, reads SQTIHQWPATLVQPVGSPLSLECTVEGTSNPNLYWYRQAAGRGLQLLFYSVGIGQISSEVPQNLSASRPQDRQFILSSKKLLLSDSGFYLCAWNNRDIGGYTFGSGTRLTVV.

This clone was found once. This chain joins TRBV21-1 and TRBJ2-1; the table's TRBD2 call for D was not verified on the DNA. TRBV21-1 is a pseudogene locus. The CDR3 is made up of 16 amino acids. The CDR3 sequence is CASRKTSASSYNEQFF. The CDR3 DNA is TGTGCCAGCAGAAAAACTAGCGCCAGCTCCTACAATGAGCAGTTCTTC.